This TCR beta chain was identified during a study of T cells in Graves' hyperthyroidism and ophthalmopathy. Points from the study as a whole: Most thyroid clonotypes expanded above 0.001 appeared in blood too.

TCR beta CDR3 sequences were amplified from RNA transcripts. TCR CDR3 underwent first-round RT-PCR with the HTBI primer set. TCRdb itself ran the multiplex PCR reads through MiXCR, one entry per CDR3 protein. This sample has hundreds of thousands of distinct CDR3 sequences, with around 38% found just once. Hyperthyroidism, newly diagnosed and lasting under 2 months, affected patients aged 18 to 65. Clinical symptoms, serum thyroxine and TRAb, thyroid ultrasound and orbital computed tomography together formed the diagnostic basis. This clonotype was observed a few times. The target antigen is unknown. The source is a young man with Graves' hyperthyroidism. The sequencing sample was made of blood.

The CDR3: CASSVFTGEQYF. The CDR3 DNA follows: TGTGCCAGCAGCGTCTTTACTGGCGAGCAGTACTTC. The chain uses TRBV11-2 and TRBJ2-7; no clear D gene. Germline values: CDR1 SGHAT, CDR2 FQNNGV. Deletions cut 5 bases from V and 6 bases from J, with 11 bases between. The CDR3 extends over 12 amino acids. Full variable domain (rest looked up from reference TRBV11-2 and TRBJ2-7): EAGVAQSPRYKIIEKRQSVAFWCNPISGHATLYWYQQILGQGPKLLIQFQNNGVVDDSQLPKDRFSAERLKGVDSTLKIQPAKLEDSAVYLCASSVFTGEQYFGPGTRLTVT.